This T cell receptor (beta chain) was sequenced in a study of cytomegalovirus exposure and HLA in healthy donors. Study-wide results and limits: A missense variant in DCLRE1C was later tied to TCR beta V- and J-gene trimming. Several V segments, TRBV6-2 and TRBV6-3 among them, could not be told apart and were dropped.

The PCR ran on 60 Vbeta and 13 Jbeta primers. This table comes from immunoSEQ multiplex PCR, and its TCRdb copy is limited to in-frame clones, with some not included. Seen here are more than 85,000 clones, about 86% observed once, and the top ten hold 2.2%. Germline values: CDR1 SGDLS, CDR2 YYNGEE. V was pared by 7 bases and J by 6 bases, with 13 bases between. The CDR3 runs to 13 residues. As regards this clone: The antigen is undetermined.

The sequenced material came from PBMCs. The clonotype comes from a woman aged 25 to 39 in good health and CMV-seronegative. V and J are TRBV9 and TRBJ2-2; TRBD2 is a possible D gene (6 bases). The CDR3 nucleotides read TGTGCCAGCTCGTCTTCGGGAGCCGGGGAGCTGTTTTTT. Its protein product is CASSSSGAGELFF.